This T cell receptor (beta chain) comes out of a study of CD8 T cells in ankylosing spondylitis. Overall study findings and caveats: Made up of eight highly homologous variants, a TCR beta motif appeared characteristic of ankylosing spondylitis blood.

The junction had 9 bases not matched to a gene; V was cut back by 6 bases and J by 7 bases. Germline V lookup: CDR1 DFQATT, CDR2 SNEGSKA (reference sequence). CDR3 length: 14 amino acids. One entry per CDR3 protein, called by TCRdb with MiXCR from the 5' RACE reads. The sample carries 700,000 to 1,000,000 distinct CDR3 sequences, 12% recorded once. To note about this clonotype: The antigen is undetermined.

V usage is TRBV20-1 and J usage is TRBJ1-5; 10 bases agree with TRBD1. Source material: blood, either unsorted or a sorted T cell fraction (not recorded which). The clonotype originates from a male donor with ankylosing spondylitis. The chain's CDR3 is CSATRDRGYQPQHF. The CDR3 nucleotides read TGCAGTGCCACCCGGGACAGGGGATACCAGCCCCAGCATTTT.